The 4 T cell receptor beta chains in this list originate from one sample, sequenced in a study of T-cell memory formation after mild COVID-19. TCRdb reprocessed the 5' RACE reads via MiXCR and lists one record per CDR3 protein. This sample carries roughly 250,000 distinct CDR3 sequences, roughly a sixth of them seen once, and the ten largest clones take roughly a fifth. Sequenced material: PBMCs or a T cell subset sorted from them (not recorded which). The receptor set was obtained from a man between 18 and 29 years old who had mild COVID-19 (a few samples of this study predate the infection). Cell type and time point are not known.

This clonotype was observed a handful of times. The chain links TRBV5-1 to TRBJ2-3; 13 bases agree with TRBD2. In germline, CDR1 is SGHRS, CDR2 YFSETQ. This CDR3 has 17 residues. V dropped 0 bases and J dropped 1; count of bases not matched to a gene: 2. CDR3 nucleotides: TGCGCCAGCAGCTTGGCCGGGACTAGCGGGGGCACAGATACGCAGTATTTT. It encodes CASSLAGTSGGTDTQYF. Full variable domain (rest looked up from reference TRBV5-1 and TRBJ2-3): KAGVTQTPRYLIKTRGQQVTLSCSPISGHRSVSWYQQTPGQGLQFLFEYFSETQRNKGNFPGRFSGRQFSNSRSEMNVSTLELGDSALYLCASSLAGTSGGTDTQYFGPGTRLTVL.

V is TRBV2 and J is TRBJ2-7; possibly TRBD2 for D (7 bases). V shed 7 bases and J shed 3 bases, with 13 bases lying between them. Germline values: CDR1 SNHLY, CDR2 FYNNEI. CDR3 length: 13 residues. The CDR3 is CASNFGGLYEQYV. CDR3 DNA: TGTGCCAGCAATTTCGGGGGGCTCTACGAGCAGTACGTC.

In this sample, this clonotype turned up a few times. The V call is TRBV6-1, the J call TRBJ1-1, with a tentative D call TRBD1 (6 bases). The germline gives CDR1 MNHNS, CDR2 SASEGT. The length of the CDR3 is 15 residues. The V end was cut by 5 bases, the J end by 2 bases, with 15 bases between. CDR3 region: CASSNPDSHNTEAFF. As DNA, the CDR3 is TGTGCCAGCAGTAATCCGGACAGCCATAACACTGAAGCTTTCTTT.

A few counts support this clonotype. The rearrangement links TRBV6-5 to TRBJ1-2; 9 positions agree with TRBD1. The CDR3 consists of 15 residues. The trim removed 1 base at V and 3 bases at J, leaving 3 bases unmatched. Germline V gene lookup returns CDR1 MNHEY and CDR2 SVGAGI. This CDR3 is CASSYLGQGYYGYTF. Written as DNA, the CDR3 is TGTGCCAGCAGTTACTTGGGACAGGGCTACTATGGCTACACCTTC.